The rows below give T cell receptor beta chains drawn from one sample of a study of CD8+CD57+ T cells in acquired aplastic anemia. MiXCR was run by TCRdb on the reads, yielding one entry per CDR3 protein. The sample holds just over 200,000 distinct CDR3 sequences, 65% seen once. The sequencing input was sorted CD4+, CD8+, or CD8+CD57+ T cells (not recorded which) from PBMCs. The receptor set was obtained from a human donor with aplastic anemia. Each CDR3 is given with its conserved first and last residue. The order of the fields is V gene, D gene, clone size, J gene, CDR3 DNA, CDR3 protein. D genes are given only for firm matches. Clone size is shown for a subset of rows, as once, few, many or a class of expanded clone.

>TRBV29-1|TRBD1|few|TRBJ2-5
TGCAGCGGCACTCGGGGGACAGGGAAAGAGACCCAGTACTTC
CSGTRGTGKETQYF
>TRBV15|.|.|TRBJ2-5
TGTGCCACCAGCAGACCATTTCCGGGACAGGGGGCTAGCGGGGGGGAAGAGACCCAGTACTTC
CATSRPFPGQGASGGEETQYF
>TRBV7-6|TRBD1|many|TRBJ1-2
TGTGCCAGCAGCTTAGAAGAGACAGGGGGTGATGGCTACACCTTC
CASSLEETGGDGYTF
>TRBV24-1|.|few|TRBJ2-5
TGTGCCACCAGTGAGCAGGCCAGGGGACAAGAGACCCAGTACTTC
CATSEQARGQETQYF
>TRBV29-1|.|.|TRBJ2-3
TGCAGCGTCAGGGGCCTATATGTCGTAGATACGCAGTATTTT
CSVRGLYVVDTQYF
>TRBV7-9|TRBD1|.|TRBJ1-5
TGTGCCAGCAGCCGGGACAGGGAGGGTCAGCCCCAGCATTTT
CASSRDREGQPQHF
>TRBV15|TRBD1|.|TRBJ2-1
TGTGCCACCAGCAGCTCCAGGTCGGGACAGACCTACAATGAGCAGTTCTTC
CATSSSRSGQTYNEQFF
>TRBV7-2|.|.|TRBJ2-3
TGTGCCAGCACTAGAAGTCCTAGCACAGATACGCAGTATTTT
CASTRSPSTDTQYF
>TRBV15|.|.|TRBJ2-1
TGTGCCACCAGCAGAGGTTCGGGGTGGAAGTTTGAGCAGTTCTTC
CATSRGSGWKFEQFF
>TRBV9|TRBD2|.|TRBJ2-1
TGTGCCAGCAGCGTGACTAGCGGGGACTACAATGAGCAGTTCTTC
CASSVTSGDYNEQFF
>TRBV27|.|.|TRBJ1-1
TGTGCCAGCAGTTTTAGCGGGAGCTCGAACACTGAAGCTTTCTTT
CASSFSGSSNTEAFF
>TRBV7-9|.|few|TRBJ2-3
TGTGCCAGCAGCCCCTGGTGGGGGGCTGATACGCAGTATTTT
CASSPWWGADTQYF
>TRBV20-1|.|.|TRBJ1-6
TGCAGTGCTAGATCCGGGAGGGATTCACCCCTCCACTTT
CSARSGRDSPLHF
>TRBV7-9|TRBD1|.|TRBJ1-6
TGTGCCAGCAGCTTAGAACAGGGGAATTCACCCCTCCACTTT
CASSLEQGNSPLHF
>TRBV7-9|.|.|TRBJ1-2
TGTGCCAGCAGCTTAAGTGTCCAGGGGCCGGACTACACCTTC
CASSLSVQGPDYTF
>TRBV5-5|.|.|TRBJ2-7
TGTGCCAGCAGCCAGGGAGGAGGGAGCTACGAGCAGTACTTC
CASSQGGGSYEQYF
>TRBV15|TRBD1|few|TRBJ2-7
TGTGCCACCAGCAGGTACAGGGGTGGCTACGAGCAGTACTTC
CATSRYRGGYEQYF
>TRBV2|.|.|TRBJ2-1
TGTGCCAGCAGTGAAGACCCCACCTACAATGAGCAGTTCTTC
CASSEDPTYNEQFF
>TRBV10-3|.|.|TRBJ2-7
TGTGCCATCGGAAGAAACTACGAGCAGTACTTC
CAIGRNYEQYF
>TRBV7-2|.|.|TRBJ2-5
TGTGCCAGCAGCTTAATGTCGGGGTACGGAGAGACCCAGTACTTC
CASSLMSGYGETQYF
>TRBV5-1|.|once|TRBJ2-7
TGCGCCAGCAGCGCGACTGACTACGAGCAGTACTTC
CASSATDYEQYF
>TRBV7-2|.|.|TRBJ1-4
TGTGCCAGCAGCTTTCGCACCGGTCCGGGAGAAAAACTGTTTTTT
CASSFRTGPGEKLFF
>TRBV19|TRBD1|.|TRBJ2-2
TGTGCCAGTCAGGGGGCCGGGGAGCTGTTTTTT
CASQGAGELFF
>TRBV20-1|TRBD1|.|TRBJ1-6
TGCAGTGCCGCCACGGAGGGACAGTCGAGTGGTTCACCCCTCCACTTT
CSAATEGQSSGSPLHF
>TRBV7-9|.|.|TRBJ2-5
TGTGCCAGCGGGGACCAAGAAAGTCAAGAGACCCAGTACTTC
CASGDQESQETQYF
>TRBV12-3/TRBV12-4|.|.|TRBJ2-7
TGTGCCAGCAGTAGGCCGGGACGGGCCTCCTACGAGCAGTACTTC
CASSRPGRASYEQYF
>TRBV9|.|.|TRBJ1-6
TGTGCCAGCAGCCCCATACAGGGCCGCTCACCCCTCCACTTT
CASSPIQGRSPLHF
>TRBV2|.|.|TRBJ2-2
TGTGCCAGCAGATTGGACAACTGGAACACCGGGGAGCTGTTTTTT
CASRLDNWNTGELFF
>TRBV6-1|.|few|TRBJ1-2
TGTGCCAGCAGTCCTCGGACGATACGCTACACCTTC
CASSPRTIRYTF
>TRBV2|TRBD1|.|TRBJ1-2
TGTGCCAGCAAGACAGGGGCCGCTCAGGGAAGCCATGGCTACACCTTC
CASKTGAAQGSHGYTF
>TRBV6-1|.|.|TRBJ1-1
TGTGCCAGCAGTGAAGAGGACAGTGTGAACACTGAAGCTTTCTTT
CASSEEDSVNTEAFF
>TRBV19|TRBD2|once|TRBJ2-7
TGTGCCAGTAGTTTGTATATAGCGGGAGGGTACGAGCAGTACTTC
CASSLYIAGGYEQYF
>TRBV5-1|TRBD2|.|TRBJ2-7
TGTGCCAGCAGCTTGTCGGGACTAGCGGGGTACTACGAGCAGTACTTC
CASSLSGLAGYYEQYF
>TRBV19|TRBD1|.|TRBJ1-1
TGTGCCAGTAGTTCGGGACAGTCGAACACTGAAGCTTTCTTT
CASSSGQSNTEAFF
>TRBV5-1|.|.|TRBJ2-2
TGCGCCAGCAGCTTGTCTGGGTCCGGGGAGCTGTTTTTT
CASSLSGSGELFF
>TRBV7-9|.|.|TRBJ2-3
TGTGCCAGCAGCTTCCCGGGTTCAGATACGCAGTATTTT
CASSFPGSDTQYF
>TRBV27|.|.|TRBJ1-1
TGTGCCAGCAGTTTCCACCCATTAATCGAGGAAGCTTTCTTT
CASSFHPLIEEAFF
>TRBV5-1|.|.|TRBJ2-7
TGCGCCAGCAGCCAAGAGTCAAATGTGGGGTCCGTCTTC
CASSQESNVGSVF
>TRBV3-2|.|.|TRBJ1-2
TGTGCCAGCAGCCCTACTGGACAGGGGCCGTTGTATGGCTACACCTTC
CASSPTGQGPLYGYTF
>TRBV11-2|.|many|TRBJ2-3
TGTGCCAGCAGCCCCAAGGGGGATACGCAGTATTTT
CASSPKGDTQYF
>TRBV6-5|TRBD1|.|TRBJ2-7
TGTGCCAGCAGTTACTGGAGACAGGGGTACGAGCAGTACTTC
CASSYWRQGYEQYF
>TRBV6-2/TRBV6-3|.|once|TRBJ1-6
TGTGCCAGCAGTTACTGGCAAGGAACCCTCCACTTT
CASSYWQGTLHF
>TRBV10-3|TRBD1|.|TRBJ2-3
TGTGCCATCAGTGGGACAGGGGGCACCCCTAGCACAGATACGCAGTATTTT
CAISGTGGTPSTDTQYF
>TRBV7-9|.|.|TRBJ1-1
TGTGCCAGCAGCCGGGATTTGGGGCGCGGACCGAACACTGAAGCTTTCTTT
CASSRDLGRGPNTEAFF
>TRBV2|.|.|TRBJ1-2
TGTGCCAGCAGTGCCGTCAATAACTATGGCTACACCTTC
CASSAVNNYGYTF
>TRBV9|TRBD2|.|TRBJ2-2
TGTGCCAGCAGCCCCAGCGGGGAGCTGCTTTTT
CASSPSGELLF